These 10 T cell receptor beta chains were all obtained from the same sample, sequenced in a study of siplizumab effects on memory and regulatory T cells. Method: immunoSEQ multiplex PCR; TCRdb's copy keeps in-frame clones and lacks some. The sample has roughly 56,000 clones, about 98% seen once. The sequenced sample consisted of naive CD8+ T cells sorted from blood. These receptors all come from a human donor in good health.

The chain employs TRBV9 and TRBJ1-1, with D perhaps matching TRBD1 (5 bases). Trimming pared 0 bases from V and 2 bases from J, leaving 11 bases between. Per the germline V gene, CDR1 is SGDLS and CDR2 is YYNGEE. This CDR3 spans 15 amino acids. CDR3 region: CASSVVAGINTEAFF. The CDR3 DNA is TGTGCCAGCAGCGTAGTTGCAGGGATCAACACTGAAGCTTTCTTT.

The chain joins TRBV19 to TRBJ2-1; tentatively, D is TRBD1 (5 bases). The germline CDR1 and CDR2 sequences are LNHDA and SQIVND (reference sequence). V lost 6 bases, J lost 4 bases, and 10 bases lay in between. This CDR3 has 13 amino acids. The CDR3 DNA is TGTGCCAGTAGCCTCGACAGATACAATGAGCAGTTCTTC. Protein product: CASSLDRYNEQFF.

The chain carries TRBV4-1 and TRBJ2-1; D could derive from TRBD1 or TRBD2 (5 bases each). The CDR3 covers 15 residues. V was shortened by 2 bases and J by 7 bases, with 15 bases between the two germline ends. CDR1 and CDR2 from the germline V gene are MGHRA and YSYEKL. The CDR3, as DNA: TGCGCCAGCAGCCAACAACCCGGGACGGCTAATGAGCAGTTCTTC. It codes for CASSQQPGTANEQFF.

V is TRBV6-5 and J is TRBJ2-1; TRBD1 matches 8 bases. V lost 6 bases, J lost 7 bases, and 5 bases stayed unmatched. CDR3 length: 13 residues. The V gene's germline CDR1 is MNHEY and CDR2 SVGAGI. CDR3 DNA: TGTGCCAGCAGCTCAGGGGGCCGAAATGAGCAGTTCTTC. Residues: CASSSGGRNEQFF.

This clone has only one observation. V is TRBV28 and J is TRBJ2-3, with 12 bases matching TRBD2. Germline V gene sequence: CDR1 MDHEN, CDR2 SYDVKM. The V segment lost 3 bases and the J segment 8 bases; nucleotides outside the gene matches: 21. This CDR3 contains 20 residues. DNA of the CDR3: TGTGCCAGCAGTTTTCTGGGAAGGCTAGCGGGAGGGAGGGATGGACCTACGCAGTATTTT. Its translation is CASSFLGRLAGGRDGPTQYF.

V gene TRBV4-1 combines with J gene TRBJ2-2, with D maybe TRBD2 (6 bases). The germline CDR1 and CDR2 sequences are MGHRA and YSYEKL. This CDR3 is built from 19 residues. Trimming removed 0 bases from V and 8 bases from J, with 25 bases in between. CDR3 loop: CASSQDAGPLLPWGGELFF. The CDR3 DNA reads TGCGCCAGCAGCCAAGATGCGGGACCTTTACTCCCTTGGGGGGGGGAGCTGTTTTTT.

This sequence joins TRBV7-3 and TRBJ1-1; D is unresolved. V was clipped by 0 bases and J by 1 base, with 12 bases between them. Germline loops: CDR1 SGHTA, CDR2 FQGTGA. This CDR3 has 16 amino acids. The DNA of the CDR3 is TGTGCCAGCAGCTTAACCGGTGGCAGAACGAACACTGAAGCTTTCTTT. Amino acids: CASSLTGGRTNTEAFF. Using reference TRBV7-3 and TRBJ1-1 for the parts outside the CDR3, the full variable domain is GAGVSQTPSNKVTEKGKYVELRCDPISGHTALYWYRQSLGQGPEFLIYFQGTGAADDSGLPNDRFFAVRPEGSVSTLKIQRTERGDSAVYLCASSLTGGRTNTEAFFGQGTRLTVV.

The chain links TRBV2 to TRBJ1-5; no definite D call. Trimming cost V 5 bases and J 3 bases, with 11 bases left between them. This CDR3 is built from 14 residues. Germline CDR1 is SNHLY and CDR2 is FYNNEI. CDR3 coding DNA: TGTGCCAGCAGTAGGACCCAAAACAATCAGCCCCAGCATTTT. This codes for CASSRTQNNQPQHF.

The V call is TRBV5-6, the J call TRBJ2-3; no firm D call. The V gene's germline CDR1 is SGHDT and CDR2 YYEEEE. V was trimmed by 7 bases and J by 0 bases, leaving 9 bases between them. The CDR3 extends over 13 amino acids. The CDR3 DNA sequence: TGTGCCAGCGGGATCGGGAGCACAGATACGCAGTATTTT. It specifies CASGIGSTDTQYF.

The genes are TRBV2 and TRBJ1-2; a weak D match, TRBD1 (5 bases). Per germline, CDR1 SNHLY and CDR2 FYNNEI. Trimming took 4 bases from V and 8 from J, leaving 17 bases between them. The length of the CDR3 is 14 residues. The CDR3 bases are TGTGCCAGCAGTGGGTTCAGGGAAGTTTGGGGCTACACCTTC. It yields the protein CASSGFREVWGYTF. Based on the CDR3 plus reference TRBV2 and TRBJ1-2, the full variable domain is EPEVTQTPSHQVTQMGQEVILRCVPISNHLYFYWYRQILGQKVEFLVSFYNNEISEKSEIFDDQFSVERPDGSNFTLKIRSTKLEDSAMYFCASSGFREVWGYTFGSGTRLTVV.